This T cell receptor beta chain was sequenced for a study of T cells in Graves' hyperthyroidism and ophthalmopathy. At the level of the study: Peripheral blood specimens were obtained at initial diagnosis, prior to any treatment. Study-level results: Expanded thyroid clonotypes (above 0.001) were mostly also found in blood.

For the diagnoses, clinical symptoms, serum thyroxine and TRAb, thyroid ultrasound and orbital computed tomography were used. The V end lost 2 bases, the J end lost 2 bases, and 10 bases lay between the germline ends. The CDR3 covers 15 residues. Germline V gives CDR1 SGHTA, CDR2 FQGNSA. Researchers amplified the TCR beta CDR3 regions from RNA transcripts. The HTBI primer set was used in a first-round RT-PCR of the TCR CDR3. TCRdb reanalysed the multiplex PCR reads using MiXCR and keeps one entry per CDR3 protein. The sample consists of roughly 500,000 distinct CDR3 sequences, roughly a quarter of them appearing once. With respect to this clonotype: What it recognizes is unknown.

Sequenced input: blood. The chain joins TRBV7-2 to TRBJ1-3, with D unclear. This receptor was identified in a woman aged 25 to 39 with Graves' ophthalmopathy. CDR3 nucleotides: TGTGCCAGCAGCTTATTACTGGAAACTGGAAACACCATATATTTT. It specifies CASSLLLETGNTIYF. Variable domain in full (rest from reference TRBV7-2 and TRBJ1-3): GAGVSQSPSNKVTEKGKDVELRCDPISGHTALYWYRQSLGQGLEFLIYFQGNSAPDKSGLPSDRFSAERTGGSVSTLTIQRTQQEDSAVYLCASSLLLETGNTIYFGEGSWLTVV.